This T cell receptor (beta chain) emerged from a study of shared clonotypes between healthy human individuals (dated by TCRdb to the early 2020s). For the wider study: The cohort comprised two women and a few men aged 18 to 49 years. Per donor, three plates each were used for CD4 naive and CD4 memory, two for CD8 naive, and one for CD8 memory. The study deeply sequenced blood TCR repertoires of five healthy adults to estimate repertoire size and the extent of clonotype sharing between individuals. To increase sequencing depth and limit assay-specific biases, different laboratories used diverse techniques to prepare libraries and sequence TCR repertoires. Each donor's leukapheresis produced roughly between roughly 0.85 and 9.5 billion PBMCs. The investigation overall reported the following: Compared with non-shared clonotypes, the clonotypes found in all four sorted-subset donors had higher generation probabilities. Sampling was restricted to blood, and TCR repertoires in tissues likely differ from the TCR repertoires found in blood. Because the study included only a small number of donors, the genetic and exposure-history diversity represented was limited. Naive subsets generally had larger estimated clonotype richness than memory subsets did. Pairwise subsampling led to the expectation that sequencing depth would affect the degree of clonotype sharing among donors. Incomplete sequencing was indicated by rarefaction of sorted-subset datasets, despite the large sequencing depth. Across four donors, about 4.5% of naive CD4, around 3.3% of naive CD8, around 2.5% of memory CD4, and under 0.45% of memory CD8 clonotypes were shared.

The donors were healthy, HIV-negative adults with no recently reported acute infections or vaccinations. Every donor was a Caucasian adult residing in Nashville, Tennessee, USA. CD4+ T cells were enriched by magnetic negative selection, after which naive cells were positively selected on CD45RA and the negative fraction was taken as the memory subset. After blood collection by leukapheresis, PBMCs were isolated using Ficoll-Histopaque density gradient centrifugation and then cryopreserved in the vapor phase of liquid nitrogen. Analytical flow cytometry was used to check the purity and quantity of each magnetically sorted T cell population. Genomic DNA was isolated from every sorted fraction and measured by UV absorbance on a Nanodrop 2000c. TCR CDR3 regions were amplified from genomic DNA by multiplex PCR using the deep immunoSEQ assay. Genomic DNA extracted from each cell subset was distributed evenly over all wells of several immunoSEQ 96-well plates, and each plate served as one replicate. For sorted subsets, approximately 190 ng genomic DNA, equal to about 30,000 T cell genomes, was loaded into each replicate PCR. The purified libraries were quantified using a Qubit 3.0 fluorometer, sized with a Bioanalyzer 2100, and then quantified again using the KAPA Library Quantification kit. Every immunoSEQ 96-well plate was sequenced on a dedicated single-read 150-cycle Illumina NextSeq 550 flow cell. As for the original processing: Because the immunoSEQ output held only junctional sequences and lacked quality scores, the filtering could not match the filtering applied to full-length reads. To assign V/J genes and CDR3, sequences were annotated against IMGT germline references using PyIR, a Python wrapper for IgBLAST v1.9. Reads with weak V/J assignments (E-value above 1e-6), missing CDR3, stop codons, out-of-frame junctions, or ambiguous translated residues were removed. V3J clonotypes were defined by identical inferred V gene, J gene, and CDR3 amino acid sequence. Percentage overlap between repertoires was calculated by dividing the number of shared unique clonotypes by the size of the smaller repertoire. RTK rarefaction, the Chao1 estimator, and Recon v2.1 estimates of unobserved clonotypes were used to assess repertoire richness. Generation probabilities were computed with OLGA for all TCRbeta clonotypes obtained by the gDNA method from four donors. TCRdb obtained this table from immuneACCESS and retained in-frame rearrangements with V and J assigned. These tables miss some clones; where compared with another copy, unresolved V genes account for less than half of the shortfall, and the remainder is unexplained. V and J calls and clone size are as listed in that table; D and trimming were resolved from the DNA. The sample records roughly 640,000 clones, roughly 70% of which are singletons. The ten largest account for about 1.8% of the sample.

CDR1 and CDR2, per the germline V gene, are SGHTS and YDEGEE. The junction shows trimming of 3 bases on V and 7 bases on J, plus 16 bases between the germline ends. Including the terminal cysteine and phenylalanine, the CDR3 comprises 15 residues. The retained sequence is limited to the CDR3, 45 bases, with the frame set at the first base. Concerning this clone itself: The antigen this receptor binds is unknown. No base-level quality is on record; no much larger clone is a single base apart.

The TCR sequence derives from a woman aged 25 to 45 in good health. The V gene is TRBV5-8 and the J gene is TRBJ1-4; the D gene cannot be named for sure. Material: memory CD4+ T cells sorted from blood. Per the publication, the cell subset or site label means: CD45RA-negative fraction. The DNA sequence is as follows: TGTGCCAGCAGCTCAAGGGTCCCGGGAGGTGAAAAACTGTTTTTT. The translation is CASSSRVPGGEKLFF.